This TCR beta chain was sequenced in a study of cytomegalovirus exposure and HLA in healthy donors. Sequencing was performed with immunoSEQ multiplex PCR; in TCRdb, only in-frame clones are kept and a portion is missing. This table holds fewer than 85,000 clones, 85% to 95% found once. Study-level results: Cytomegalovirus association was assigned to approximately 180 TCR beta chains.

Germline CDR1 reads SGDLS; CDR2 reads YYNGEE. Trimming stripped 3 bases from V and 4 bases from J, with 13 bases between. The CDR3 has 15 amino acids. With regard to this clone: Its antigen is unidentified.

The chain recombines TRBV9 with TRBJ1-4, with TRBD1 as a possible D gene (5 bases). The specimen was PBMCs. This TCR derives from a woman between 18 and 29 years old in good health and CMV-seronegative. Here the CDR3 DNA reads TGTGCCAGCAGCGGCGGGACGGCAAATAATGAAAAACTGTTTTTT. It translates to CASSGGTANNEKLFF.